These 15 T cell receptor beta chains share one sample of origin, sequenced in a study of cytomegalovirus exposure and HLA in healthy donors. 60 Vbeta and 13 Jbeta primers were used in PCR. The method was immunoSEQ multiplex PCR; TCRdb's version includes in-frame clones alone and lacks a portion of them. The sample includes about 140,000 clones, around 57% of them seen just once. The specimen was PBMCs. The receptors stem from a male donor in good health and CMV-seronegative.

The chain has TRBV5-8 and TRBJ2-7; possibly TRBD1 for D (5 bases). V lost 6 bases and J lost 2, with 9 bases in between. This CDR3 is built from 12 residues. Germline values: CDR1 SGHTS, CDR2 YDEGEE. The CDR3 here is CASNRNTYEQYF. CDR3 bases: TGTGCCAGCAACAGGAACACCTACGAGCAGTACTTC.

Concerning this clone: Other DNA sequences in this sample translate to the same CDR3. The chain links TRBV19 to TRBJ1-5; no reliable D call. Germline-derived CDR1 and CDR2 are LNHDA and SQIVND (reference sequence). The CDR3 runs to 14 residues. Between the trimmed V and J ends, which lost 2 bases and 0 bases, there was a span of 5 bases. In DNA, the CDR3 is TGTGCCAGTAGTATACGGGATAGCAATCAGCCCCAGCATTTT. Protein product: CASSIRDSNQPQHF.

The chain uses TRBV14 and TRBJ1-1; 8 bases align to TRBD1. The CDR3 totals 16 residues. V gave up 1 base and J gave up 4 bases; unmatched junction bases: 8. The germline V gene encodes CDR1 SGHDN and CDR2 FVKESK. The CDR3 DNA reads as TGTGCCAGCAGCCAAGTGGGGAGGACAGGGACCACTGAAGCTTTCTTT. Protein: CASSQVGRTGTTEAFF.

The V call is TRBV14, the J call TRBJ1-5, with D maybe TRBD1 (5 bases). Germline V gene sequence: CDR1 SGHDN, CDR2 FVKESK. V was pared by 0 bases and J by 2 bases, with 17 bases between. The CDR3 contains 18 residues. The CDR3: CASSQDLKGAKGNQPQHF. The CDR3 bases are TGTGCCAGCAGCCAAGATCTGAAAGGGGCGAAAGGCAATCAGCCCCAGCATTTT.

The chain recombines TRBV10-3 with TRBJ1-2, with D possibly matching TRBD1 (5 bases). V gave up 2 bases and J gave up 0 bases, with 7 bases separating them. Per germline, CDR1 ENHRY and CDR2 SYGVKD. The CDR3 length is 14 residues. CDR3 sequence reads: CAISEQGANYGYTF. The CDR3 bases are TGTGCCATCAGTGAGCAGGGTGCTAACTATGGCTACACCTTC.

This chain joins TRBV7-2 and TRBJ2-1, with 8 positions matching TRBD2. In germline, CDR1 is SGHTA, CDR2 FQGNSA. Losses at the gene ends were 1 base for V and 6 bases for J; bases not matched to a gene: 8. The CDR3 length is 16 residues. This chain's CDR3 is CASSLVVGLAGNEQFF. The CDR3 DNA follows: TGTGCCAGCAGCTTAGTAGTTGGACTAGCTGGCAATGAGCAGTTCTTC.

This chain links TRBV25-1 with TRBJ2-5, with a tentative D call TRBD1 (6 bases). V lost 2 bases and J lost 10, with 14 bases in between. The V gene's germline CDR1 is MGHDK and CDR2 SYGVNS. The CDR3 sequence is 13 residues long. The CDR3: CASSEADRSLQYF. The CDR3 DNA reads TGTGCCAGCAGTGAAGCCGACAGGAGTCTCCAGTACTTC.

To note about this clone: Other DNA sequences of this sample code for an identical CDR3. The chain recombines TRBV18 with TRBJ1-1; D uncertain. The CDR3 covers 13 residues. V dropped 3 bases and J dropped 1 base, with 6 bases sitting between them. Germline CDR1 and CDR2: KGHSH and LQKENI. The CDR3 reads CASSPTGNTEAFF. The DNA of the CDR3 is TGTGCCAGCTCACCGACGGGGAACACTGAAGCTTTCTTT.

This sequence joins TRBV7-3 and TRBJ2-1; 7 bases line up with TRBD1. There are 13 residues in the CDR3. Per the germline V gene, CDR1 is SGHTA and CDR2 is FQGTGA. J gave up 8 bases and V 3 bases, and 4 bases lay outside the gene matches. CDR3: CASSLTGWDEQFF. CDR3 bases: TGTGCCAGCAGCTTGACAGGGTGGGATGAGCAGTTCTTC.

This chain links TRBV2 with TRBJ1-6, with a possible D match to TRBD1 (5 bases). The V end was cut by 6 bases, the J end by 5 bases, with 8 bases between. CDR3 length equals 13 residues. Germline CDR1 reads SNHLY; CDR2 reads FYNNEI. CDR3 amino acids: CASSGGNNSPLHF. The CDR3 DNA sequence: TGTGCCAGCAGCGGGGGGAATAATTCACCCCTCCACTTT.

The chain couples TRBV28 to TRBJ1-2, with a possible D match to TRBD1 (6 bases). The CDR3 consists of 17 residues. From germline, CDR1 is MDHEN and CDR2 SYDVKM. Trimming removed 7 bases from V and 0 bases from J, with 21 bases in between. CDR3 region: CASKGVLDGSPNYGYTF. In DNA form, the CDR3 reads TGTGCCAGCAAGGGGGTGCTAGACGGATCCCCTAACTATGGCTACACCTTC.

The J gene is TRBJ1-5, the V gene TRBV18, with D perhaps matching TRBD1 (5 bases). The V gene lost 6 bases and the J gene lost 4 bases, with 10 bases spanning the gap. This CDR3 has 13 residues. Germline lookup yields CDR1 KGHSH and CDR2 LQKENI. CDR3 sequence (DNA): TGTGCCAGCTCGCCGGGGGTGAATCAGCCCCAGCATTTT. Protein product: CASSPGVNQPQHF. Complete variable domain (other parts from reference TRBV18 and TRBJ1-5): NAGVMQNPRHLVRRRGQEARLRCSPMKGHSHVYWYRQLPEEGLKFMVYLQKENIIDESGMPKERFSAEFPKEGPSILRIQQVVRGDSAAYFCASSPGVNQPQHFGDGTRLSIL.

Written as DNA, the CDR3 is TGTGCCAGCAGCTTAGAGGCTAGCGGGGGTACTAGCACAGATACGCAGTATTTT. It yields the protein CASSLEASGGTSTDTQYF. The chain has TRBV7-9 and TRBJ2-3, with 10 bases that match TRBD2. Trimming took 1 base from V and 0 from J; bases not matched to a gene: 7. There are 18 residues in the CDR3. CDR1 and CDR2 (germline): SEHNR, FQNEAQ (reference sequence). Looking up the rest from reference TRBV7-9 and TRBJ2-3 gives the full variable domain: DTGVSQNPRHKITKRGQNVTFRCDPISEHNRLYWYRQTLGQGPEFLTYFQNEAQLEKSRLLSDRFSAERPKGSFSTLEIQRTEQGDSAMYLCASSLEASGGTSTDTQYFGPGTRLTVL.

This clone was picked up one time. The J gene is TRBJ1-1, the V gene TRBV5-1; D perhaps matches TRBD1 (6 bases). CDR1 and CDR2 (germline): SGHRS, YFSETQ. Trimming stripped 5 bases from V and 2 bases from J, with 13 bases between. The CDR3 has 14 residues. CDR3 nucleotides: TGCGCCAGCAGGGTCCGGGACACCAACACTGAAGCTTTCTTT. Translating it yields CASRVRDTNTEAFF.

The chain employs TRBV5-4 and TRBJ1-1; perhaps TRBD1 as D (5 bases). Germline CDR1 is SGHNT and CDR2 is YYREEE (reference sequence). The ends were cut back, 6 bases at V and 0 bases at J, with 12 bases in the middle. The CDR3 length is 14 residues. The CDR3 sequence: CASKIQAVNTEAFF. The CDR3 nucleotides read TGTGCCAGCAAAATACAGGCGGTGAACACTGAAGCTTTCTTT.